The clone carrying this T cell receptor beta chain was seen repeatedly, ten times or more. This sample is drawn from a study of Graves' ophthalmopathy and Graves' hyperthyroidism. Study overall: Researchers obtained peripheral blood at initial diagnosis, before any treatment had begun.

Scientists amplified the TCR beta CDR3 regions from RNA transcripts. HTBI-primed RT-PCR formed the first round, and a multiplex PCR formed the second. TCRdb processed the multiplex PCR reads anew with MiXCR; each CDR3 protein has one entry. The data contain 600,000 to 700,000 distinct CDR3 sequences, about 40% of them seen just once; the ten biggest clones take up more than 2.5%. The V gene's germline CDR1 is SGHTA and CDR2 FQGNSA. The CDR3 contains 16 residues. The V end was cut by 5 bases, the J end by 5 bases, with 21 bases between. The J gene is TRBJ1-1, the V gene TRBV7-2; D is possibly TRBD1 (5 bases). The source of this sequence is an adult man with Graves' ophthalmopathy. Sequencing used peripheral blood. The CDR3 spells CASSRFWDPVGTEAFF. The CDR3 DNA sequence: TGTGCCAGCAGCCGCTTTTGGGACCCCGTCGGGACTGAAGCTTTCTTT.